This TCR beta chain stems from a study of identical twins. CDR1 and CDR2 from the germline V gene are SGHTA and FQGTGA. The V end was cut by 2 bases, the J end by 2 bases, with 11 bases between. The CDR3 sequence is 15 residues long. General observations from the study: A lower insertion count was a feature of abundant cord blood beta clonotypes, with no such feature in memory repertoires.

One entry per CDR3 protein, called by TCRdb with MiXCR from the 5' RACE reads. This sample yields fewer than 900,000 distinct CDR3 sequences, of which approximately 21% are seen a single time; about 4.3% belongs to the top ten. This clonotype was seen a few times. As yet, its antigen is unknown. In addition, the sample was reused for a study of T cells expressing NK-cell markers. From that paper: The TCR beta repertoires were obtained from sorted CD3+CD56+NKG2C+, CD3+CD56+NKG2C- and CD3+CD56-NKG2C+ T cells. More than five of the donors carried dominant NKG2C+ clonotypes that took up about 1.0-7.5% of their CD8+ T cells.

The sequenced sample consisted of PBMCs. This clonotype originated in a woman younger than 35 in good health. The chain recombines TRBV7-3 with TRBJ2-3; a possible D gene is TRBD2 (5 bases). DNA for the CDR3: TGTGCCAGCAGCTTACGAGGGCTGTACACAGATACGCAGTATTTT. Translated, it gives CASSLRGLYTDTQYF.